This T cell receptor beta chain was captured by sequencing in a study of CD8 T cells in ankylosing spondylitis. Study results and caveats: Disease-linked clones, CD8+, were relatively rare in peripheral blood.

The sample holds many counts of this clonotype. Its antigen is undetermined. TCRdb re-called the 5' RACE reads with MiXCR, one entry per CDR3 protein. The data show 200,000 to 250,000 distinct CDR3 sequences, about 10% seen once. Germline-derived CDR1 and CDR2 are DFQATT and SNEGSKA (reference sequence). The V end was cut by 1 base, the J end by 6 bases, with 12 bases between. The CDR3 is 14 residues long. The sample was blood, either unsorted or a sorted T cell fraction (not recorded which). The chain employs TRBV20-1 and TRBJ1-4; perhaps TRBD1 as D (6 bases). The receptor's source is a male donor with ankylosing spondylitis or in good health (not recorded which). The CDR3 region has the DNA TGCAGTGCTAGAGCCATGAGACAGGATGAAAAACTGTTTTTT. Its protein is CSARAMRQDEKLFF.